Below, 10 T cell receptor beta chains from the same sample are listed, as sequenced in a study of CD8 T cells in Susac syndrome. Reverse transcription of roughly 0.5 to 1 ug RNA was carried out with random hexamers. TCRdb re-called the immunoSEQ multiplex PCR reads through MiXCR, storing one row per CDR3 protein. The sample shows approximately 46,000 distinct CDR3 sequences, roughly 92% of them seen only once. The sample taken for sequencing was CD8+ T cells from PBMCs. The receptors come from a human donor in good health.

V gene TRBV7-8 combines with J gene TRBJ2-1; 10 bases agree with TRBD2. The CDR3 sequence is 13 residues long. Germline V CDR1 and CDR2: SGHVS, FQNEAQ. V dropped 7 bases and J dropped 8; count of bases not matched to a gene: 5. The CDR3 spells CASTLAGDDEQFF. The DNA for the CDR3 is TGTGCCAGCACCCTAGCGGGAGACGATGAGCAGTTCTTC.

The rearrangement uses TRBV5-6 and TRBJ2-1, with a possible D match to TRBD2 (6 bases). Trimming removed 1 base from V and 0 bases from J, with 17 bases in between. The CDR3 runs to 18 residues. The V gene's germline CDR1 is SGHDT and CDR2 YYEEEE. The DNA for the CDR3 is TGTGCCAGCAGCTTGTGGGTCGGGGGAGGAGGCTCCTACAATGAGCAGTTCTTC. Its protein product is CASSLWVGGGGSYNEQFF. Variable domain in full (rest from reference TRBV5-6 and TRBJ2-1): DAGVTQSPTHLIKTRGQQVTLRCSPKSGHDTVSWYQQALGQGPQFIFQYYEEEERQRGNFPDRFSGHQFPNYSSELNVNALLLGDSALYLCASSLWVGGGGSYNEQFFGPGTRLTVL.

The V call is TRBV15, the J call TRBJ1-4; D unresolved. CDR3 length equals 15 residues. V gave up 2 bases and J gave up 2 bases, with 9 bases separating them. CDR1 and CDR2 from the germline V gene are LNHNV and YYDKDF (reference sequence). The CDR3 sequence: CATSRRTVTNEKLFF. The DNA of the CDR3 is TGTGCCACCAGCAGAAGGACCGTTACTAATGAAAAACTGTTTTTT.

The gene calls are TRBV7-9 and TRBJ2-2; 10 nucleotides line up with TRBD2. The CDR3 is 18 amino acids. J lost 4 bases, V lost 1 base, and 9 bases had no gene match. Germline CDR1 reads SEHNR; CDR2 reads FQNEAQ (reference sequence). For the CDR3, the DNA is TGTGCCAGCAGCTTAGATTGGCTAGCGGGAGCGAGCACCGGGGAGCTGTTTTTT. It yields the protein CASSLDWLAGASTGELFF.

The rearrangement joins TRBV4-1 to TRBJ1-2, with D possibly matching TRBD1 (5 bases). The germline gives CDR1 MGHRA, CDR2 YSYEKL. This CDR3 region has 13 residues. Trimming removed 2 bases at V and 4 bases at J, with 8 bases between. CDR3 loop: CASSQQGIYGYTF. CDR3 sequence (DNA): TGCGCCAGCAGCCAACAGGGAATCTATGGCTACACCTTC.

Here the CDR3 reads CASSKLEDRVTDTQYF. The CDR3 DNA is TGTGCCAGCAGCAAGCTTGAGGACAGGGTAACAGATACGCAGTATTTT. The chain couples TRBV7-2 to TRBJ2-3; 8 bases agree with TRBD1. This CDR3 has 16 amino acids. Trimming at V came to 5 bases and at J to 3 bases, leaving 10 bases not matched to a gene. Germline V gene lookup returns CDR1 SGHTA and CDR2 FQGNSA.

With respect to this clonotype: A junction boundary mismatches the germline segment, possibly from a read error. This chain joins TRBV5-1 and TRBJ2-7, with a possible D match to TRBD1 (5 bases). CDR3 size: 14 residues. Germline values: CDR1 SGHRS, CDR2 YFSETQ. The CDR3 DNA reads as TGCGCCAGCAGAGCCCCGGACAACTCCTACGAGCAGCACTTC. Residues: CASRAPDNSYEQHF.

The chain has TRBV2 and TRBJ2-1; D is undetermined. V lost 0 bases to trimming and J lost 7 bases, with 7 bases between them. Germline values: CDR1 SNHLY, CDR2 FYNNEI. CDR3 size: 13 residues. CDR3 coding DNA: TGTGCCAGCAGTGAAGCGCTTTATAATGAGCAGTTCTTC. This sequence encodes CASSEALYNEQFF.

The rearrangement links TRBV13 to TRBJ2-1; TRBD2 agrees at 7 bases. V gave up 7 bases and J gave up 0 bases; unmatched junction bases: 3. The CDR3 is 14 amino acids. CDR1 is PRHDT, CDR2 FYEKMQ, per germline (reference sequence). The CDR3 DNA is TGTGCCAGCAACGGCGGGAGCTCCTACAATGAGCAGTTCTTC. It translates to CASNGGSSYNEQFF.

This sequence joins TRBV5-1 and TRBJ2-7, with 10 bases aligning to TRBD2. Germline lookup yields CDR1 SGHRS and CDR2 YFSETQ. The CDR3 spans 17 residues. Trimming removed 0 bases from V and 3 bases from J; junction bases left unmatched: 9. This CDR3 is CASSLAGSRTSGYEQYF. CDR3 in DNA: TGCGCCAGCAGCTTGGCGGGGTCTAGGACTAGCGGCTACGAGCAGTACTTC.